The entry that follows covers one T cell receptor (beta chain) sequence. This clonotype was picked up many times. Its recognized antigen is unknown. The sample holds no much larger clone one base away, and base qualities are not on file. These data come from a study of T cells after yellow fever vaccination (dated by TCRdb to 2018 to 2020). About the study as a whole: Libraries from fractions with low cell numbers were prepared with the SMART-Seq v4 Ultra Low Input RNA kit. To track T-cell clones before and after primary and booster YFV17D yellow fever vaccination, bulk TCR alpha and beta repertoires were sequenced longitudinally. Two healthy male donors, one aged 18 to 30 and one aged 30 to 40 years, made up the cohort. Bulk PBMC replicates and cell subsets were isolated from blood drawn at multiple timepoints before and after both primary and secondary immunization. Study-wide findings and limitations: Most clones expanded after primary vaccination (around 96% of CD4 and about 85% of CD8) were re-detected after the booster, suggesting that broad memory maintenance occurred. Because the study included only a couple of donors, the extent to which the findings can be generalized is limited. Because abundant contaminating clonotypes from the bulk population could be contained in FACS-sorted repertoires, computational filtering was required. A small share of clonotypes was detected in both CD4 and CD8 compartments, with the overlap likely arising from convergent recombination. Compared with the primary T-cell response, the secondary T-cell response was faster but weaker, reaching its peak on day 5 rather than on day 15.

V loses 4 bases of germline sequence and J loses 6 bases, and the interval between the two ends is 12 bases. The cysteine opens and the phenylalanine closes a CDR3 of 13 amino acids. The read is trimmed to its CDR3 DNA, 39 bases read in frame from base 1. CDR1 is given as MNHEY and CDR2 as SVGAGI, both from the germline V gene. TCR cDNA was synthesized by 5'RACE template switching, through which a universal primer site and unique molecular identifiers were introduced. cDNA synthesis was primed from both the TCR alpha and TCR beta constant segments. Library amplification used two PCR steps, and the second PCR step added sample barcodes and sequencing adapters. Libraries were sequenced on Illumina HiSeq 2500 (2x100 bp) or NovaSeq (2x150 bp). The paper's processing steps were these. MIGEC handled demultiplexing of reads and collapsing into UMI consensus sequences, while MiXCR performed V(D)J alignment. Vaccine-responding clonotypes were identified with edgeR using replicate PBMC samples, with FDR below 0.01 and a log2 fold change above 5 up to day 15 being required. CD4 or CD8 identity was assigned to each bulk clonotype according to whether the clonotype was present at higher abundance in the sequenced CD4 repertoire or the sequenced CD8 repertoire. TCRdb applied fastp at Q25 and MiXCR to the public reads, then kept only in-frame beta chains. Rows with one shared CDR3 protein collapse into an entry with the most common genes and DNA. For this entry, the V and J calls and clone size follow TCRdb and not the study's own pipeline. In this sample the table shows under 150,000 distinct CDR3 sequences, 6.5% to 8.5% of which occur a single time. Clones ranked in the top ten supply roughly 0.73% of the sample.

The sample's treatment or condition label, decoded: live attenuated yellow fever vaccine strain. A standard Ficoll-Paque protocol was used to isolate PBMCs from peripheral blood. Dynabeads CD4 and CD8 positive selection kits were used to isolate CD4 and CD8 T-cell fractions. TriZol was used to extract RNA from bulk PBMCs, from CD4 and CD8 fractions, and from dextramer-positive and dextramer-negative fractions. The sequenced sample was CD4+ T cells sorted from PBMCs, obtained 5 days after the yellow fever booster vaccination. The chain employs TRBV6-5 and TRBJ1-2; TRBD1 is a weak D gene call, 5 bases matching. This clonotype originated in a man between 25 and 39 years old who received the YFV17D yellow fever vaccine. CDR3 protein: CASSFDSYDGYTF. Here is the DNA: TGTGCCAGCAGTTTCGACAGTTATGATGGCTACACCTTC.